Following are 12 T cell receptor beta chains from one sample sequenced in a study of blood T cell repertoires in COVID-19. TCRdb's copy holds only in-frame clones and misses some; the assay was immunoSEQ multiplex PCR. The sample lists approximately 300,000 clones; more than 75% were seen once. Sequenced: peripheral blood. These receptors were collected from a woman aged 45-65 years with acute or convalescent COVID-19.

The chain employs TRBV2 and TRBJ2-2; D is possibly TRBD2 (6 bases). The germline V gene has CDR1 SNHLY and CDR2 FYNNEI. V was shortened by 2 bases and J by 0 bases, with 7 bases between the two germline ends. The CDR3 is 15 residues long. CDR3 DNA sequence: TGTGCCAGCAGTGAACTAGCGTCGAACACCGGGGAGCTGTTTTTT. It specifies CASSELASNTGELFF.

Only one count was recorded for this clone. The rearrangement joins TRBV4-2 to TRBJ1-1; no firm D call. In germline, CDR1 is LGHNA, CDR2 YNFKEQ. Trimming stripped 3 bases from V and 0 bases from J, with 5 bases between. The CDR3 contains 13 residues. CDR3 residues: CASSQAMNTEAFF. The CDR3 region has the DNA TGTGCCAGCAGCCAGGCCATGAACACTGAAGCTTTCTTT.

The rearrangement joins TRBV4-2 to TRBJ1-5; D is undetermined. V was clipped by 0 bases and J by 2 bases, with 11 bases between them. CDR1 LGHNA and CDR2 YNFKEQ come from the germline V gene. CDR3 length: 16 residues. Written as DNA, the CDR3 is TGTGCCAGCAGCCAAGATTCAACCGGGGGCAATCAGCCCCAGCATTTT. It encodes CASSQDSTGGNQPQHF.

V and J are TRBV12-3 or TRBV12-4 and TRBJ2-5; the D is unclear. This CDR3 contains 13 residues. V lost 3 bases, J lost 0 bases, and 5 bases lay in between. The CDR3 sequence: CASSFYYQETQYF. CDR3 bases: TGTGCCAGCAGTTTTTATTACCAAGAGACCCAGTACTTC.

A word on this clone: An end of the junction does not agree with germline; a read error may underlie this. J is TRBJ1-4 and V is TRBV27; weak D call: TRBD1 (5 bases). In germline, CDR1 is MNHEY, CDR2 SMNVEV (reference sequence). This CDR3 comprises 14 residues. DNA of the CDR3: TGTGCCAGCAGTCCCCTCGGAACAGGTGAAGAACTGTTTTTT. Protein: CASSPLGTGEELFF. Full variable domain (missing parts from reference TRBV27 and TRBJ1-4): EAQVTQNPRYLITVTGKKLTVTCSQNMNHEYMSWYRQDPGLGLRQIYYSMNVEVTDKGDVPEGYKVSRKEKRNFPLILESPSPNQTSLYFCASSPLGTGEELFFGSGTQLSVL.

This chain joins TRBV24-1 and TRBJ2-3, with TRBD2 matching over 7 bases. J was trimmed by 2 bases and V by 4 bases; bases with no gene match: 8. CDR1 and CDR2 (germline): KGHDR, SFDVKD. The CDR3 loop spans 16 amino acids. The CDR3 sequence is CATSDARRGNTDTQYF. The DNA for the CDR3 is TGTGCCACCAGTGACGCCAGGCGGGGGAACACAGATACGCAGTATTTT.

Only one count was recorded for this clone. V gene TRBV7-2 combines with J gene TRBJ2-7, with a tentative D call TRBD1 (6 bases). Germline V gene data show CDR1 as SGHTA and CDR2 as FQGNSA. This CDR3 is 14 amino acids long. Deletions cut 2 bases from V and 4 bases from J, with 12 bases between. The chain's CDR3 is CASSLSRGRYEQYF. In nucleotides, the CDR3 is TGTGCCAGCAGCTTAAGCAGGGGCCGGTACGAGCAGTACTTC.

The rearrangement joins TRBV10-1 to TRBJ1-4; unclear D gene. The CDR3 length is 16 residues. Trimming cost V 2 bases and J 4 bases, with 14 bases left between them. Germline V lookup: CDR1 WNHNN, CDR2 SYGVQD (reference sequence). Here the CDR3 reads CASSEVGQILNEKLFF. As DNA, the CDR3 is TGCGCCAGCAGTGAGGTTGGGCAGATCCTTAATGAAAAACTGTTTTTT.

V usage is TRBV11-1 and J usage is TRBJ2-1; D possibly corresponds to TRBD2 (6 bases). The CDR3 has 12 amino acids. Germline V lookup: CDR1 SGHAT, CDR2 FQDESV (reference sequence). The V and J ends lost 3 bases and 8 bases respectively, with 8 bases between them. Here the CDR3 reads CASSFGGDEQFF. Here the CDR3 DNA reads TGTGCCAGCAGCTTCGGAGGGGATGAGCAGTTCTTC. Full variable domain (missing parts from reference TRBV11-1 and TRBJ2-1): EAEVAQSPRYKITEKSQAVAFWCDPISGHATLYWYRQILGQGPELLVQFQDESVVDDSQLPKDRFSAERLKGVDSTLKIQPAELGDSAMYLCASSFGGDEQFFGPGTRLTVL.

The table lists this clone with a few counts. This chain links TRBV25-1 with TRBJ2-7, with a possible D match to TRBD1 (6 bases). Deletions cut 2 bases from V and 6 bases from J, with 14 bases between. The CDR3 runs 14 residues. Per germline, CDR1 MGHDK and CDR2 SYGVNS. CDR3: CASSERGGISEQYF. The CDR3 DNA sequence: TGTGCCAGCAGTGAACGAGGGGGAATAAGCGAGCAGTACTTC.

The V and J genes are TRBV2 and TRBJ2-7; the D gene is possibly TRBD1 (6 bases). The CDR3 consists of 14 residues. Per germline, CDR1 SNHLY and CDR2 FYNNEI. Trimming removed 7 bases from V and 4 bases from J, with 17 bases in between. CDR3 protein: CASTPTGTIYEQYF. The CDR3 DNA reads TGTGCCAGCACTCCTACCGGGACAATTTACGAGCAGTACTTC. Looking up the rest from reference TRBV2 and TRBJ2-7 gives the full variable domain: EPEVTQTPSHQVTQMGQEVILRCVPISNHLYFYWYRQILGQKVEFLVSFYNNEISEKSEIFDDQFSVERPDGSNFTLKIRSTKLEDSAMYFCASTPTGTIYEQYFGPGTRLTVT.

The CDR3 reads CASSLEETGLETQYF. The CDR3 DNA sequence: TGTGCCAGCAGCTTAGAAGAAACAGGGCTAGAGACCCAGTACTTC. This rearrangement joins TRBV11-2 to TRBJ2-5; D might be TRBD1 (6 bases). This CDR3 is 15 amino acids long. Per the germline V gene, CDR1 is SGHAT and CDR2 is FQNNGV. Trimming removed 0 bases at V and 4 bases at J, with 12 bases between. Looking up the rest from reference TRBV11-2 and TRBJ2-5 gives the full variable domain: EAGVAQSPRYKIIEKRQSVAFWCNPISGHATLYWYQQILGQGPKLLIQFQNNGVVDDSQLPKDRFSAERLKGVDSTLKIQPAKLEDSAVYLCASSLEETGLETQYFGPGTRLLVL.